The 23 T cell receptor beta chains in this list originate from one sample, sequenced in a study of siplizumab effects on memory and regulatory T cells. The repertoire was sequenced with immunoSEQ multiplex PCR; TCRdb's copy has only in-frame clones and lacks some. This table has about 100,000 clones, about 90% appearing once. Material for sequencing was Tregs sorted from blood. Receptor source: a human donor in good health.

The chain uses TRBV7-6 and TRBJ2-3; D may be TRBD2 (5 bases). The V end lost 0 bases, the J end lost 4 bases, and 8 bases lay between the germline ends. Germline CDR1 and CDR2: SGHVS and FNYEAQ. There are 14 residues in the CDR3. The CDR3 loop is CASSLAGAADTQYF. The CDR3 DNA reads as TGTGCCAGCAGCTTAGCGGGAGCGGCAGATACGCAGTATTTT.

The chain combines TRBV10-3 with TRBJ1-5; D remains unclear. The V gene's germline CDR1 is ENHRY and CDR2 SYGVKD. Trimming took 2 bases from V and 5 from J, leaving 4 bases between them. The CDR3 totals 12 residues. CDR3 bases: TGTGCCATCAGTGAGAATGATCAGCCCCAGCATTTT. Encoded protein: CAISENDQPQHF.

The CDR3 DNA reads as TGCGCCAGCAGCTTGGCAAGTGAGGCCACAGATACGCAGTATTTT. Protein product: CASSLASEATDTQYF. The chain links TRBV5-1 to TRBJ2-3, with D hard to call. This CDR3 region has 15 residues. Germline assignment: CDR1 SGHRS and CDR2 YFSETQ. Trimming left V 0 bases short and J 2 bases short, with 10 bases between.

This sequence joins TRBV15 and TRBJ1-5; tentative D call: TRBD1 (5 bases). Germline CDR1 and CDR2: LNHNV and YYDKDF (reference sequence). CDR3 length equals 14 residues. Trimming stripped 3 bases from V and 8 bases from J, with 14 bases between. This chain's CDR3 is CATSRGGVDEPQHF. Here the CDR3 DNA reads TGTGCCACCAGCAGGGGGGGAGTCGACGAGCCCCAGCATTTT.

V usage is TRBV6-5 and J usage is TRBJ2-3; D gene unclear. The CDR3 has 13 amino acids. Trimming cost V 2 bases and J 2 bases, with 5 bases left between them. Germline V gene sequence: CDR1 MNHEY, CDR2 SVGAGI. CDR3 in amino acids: CASSYVLTDTQYF. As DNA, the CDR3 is TGTGCCAGCAGTTACGTCCTCACAGATACGCAGTATTTT.

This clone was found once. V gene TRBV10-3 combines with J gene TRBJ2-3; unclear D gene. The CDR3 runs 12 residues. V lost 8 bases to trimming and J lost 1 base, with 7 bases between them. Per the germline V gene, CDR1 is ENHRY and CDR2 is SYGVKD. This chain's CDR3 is CAIGPRTDTQYF. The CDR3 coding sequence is TGTGCCATCGGGCCGCGCACAGATACGCAGTATTTT.

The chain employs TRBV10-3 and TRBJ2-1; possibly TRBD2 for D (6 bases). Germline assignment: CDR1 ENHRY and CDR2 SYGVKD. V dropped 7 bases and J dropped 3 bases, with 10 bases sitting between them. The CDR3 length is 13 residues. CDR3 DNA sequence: TGTGCCATCACCAATAGCGGCTACAATGAGCAGTTCTTC. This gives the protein CAITNSGYNEQFF.

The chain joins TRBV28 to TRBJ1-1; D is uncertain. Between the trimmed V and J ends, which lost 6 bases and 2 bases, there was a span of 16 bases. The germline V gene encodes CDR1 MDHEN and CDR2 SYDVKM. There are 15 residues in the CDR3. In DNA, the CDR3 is TGTGCCAGCAGCCCCCTCATTCGAGGTAACACTGAAGCTTTCTTT. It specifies CASSPLIRGNTEAFF. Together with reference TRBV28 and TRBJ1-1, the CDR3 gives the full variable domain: DVKVTQSSRYLVKRTGEKVFLECVQDMDHENMFWYRQDPGLGLRLIYFSYDVKMKEKGDIPEGYSVSREKKERFSLILESASTNQTSMYLCASSPLIRGNTEAFFGQGTRLTVV.

The CDR3 loop reads CASSPPGAQETQYF. CDR3 sequence (DNA): TGTGCCAGCTCACCACCGGGTGCACAAGAGACCCAGTACTTC. The chain recombines TRBV18 with TRBJ2-5; D uncertain. CDR1 and CDR2 from the germline V gene are KGHSH and LQKENI. Trimming shortened V by 0 bases and J by 2 bases, and 7 bases separated the two germline ends. The CDR3 totals 14 residues. Full variable domain (rest looked up from reference TRBV18 and TRBJ2-5): NAGVMQNPRHLVRRRGQEARLRCSPMKGHSHVYWYRQLPEEGLKFMVYLQKENIIDESGMPKERFSAEFPKEGPSILRIQQVVRGDSAAYFCASSPPGAQETQYFGPGTRLLVL.

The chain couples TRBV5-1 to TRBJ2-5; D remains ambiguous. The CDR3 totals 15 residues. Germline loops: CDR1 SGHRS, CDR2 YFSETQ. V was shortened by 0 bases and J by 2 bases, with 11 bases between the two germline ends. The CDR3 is CASSLVRQRQETQYF. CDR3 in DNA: TGCGCCAGCAGCTTGGTGAGGCAGCGACAAGAGACCCAGTACTTC.

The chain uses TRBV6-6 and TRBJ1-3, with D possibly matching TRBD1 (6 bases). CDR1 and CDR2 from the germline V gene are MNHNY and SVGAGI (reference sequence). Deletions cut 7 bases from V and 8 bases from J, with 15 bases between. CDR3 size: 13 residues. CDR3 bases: TGTGCCAGCATCCCGCAGGGGAGCGACACCATATATTTT. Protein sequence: CASIPQGSDTIYF.

The CDR3 reads CASSTTGEGKLFF. The DNA for the CDR3 is TGTGCCAGCAGCACGACAGGCGAGGGAAAACTGTTTTTT. V usage is TRBV6-4 and J usage is TRBJ1-4; D is possibly TRBD1 (6 bases). The CDR3 extends over 13 amino acids. The ends were cut back, 6 bases at V and 10 bases at J, with 15 bases in the middle. Germline assignment: CDR1 MRHNA and CDR2 SNTAGT.

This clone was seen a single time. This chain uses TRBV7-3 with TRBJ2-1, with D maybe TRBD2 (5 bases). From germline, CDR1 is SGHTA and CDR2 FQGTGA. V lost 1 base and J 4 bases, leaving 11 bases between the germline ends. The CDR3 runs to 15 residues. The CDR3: CASSLIARGYNEQFF. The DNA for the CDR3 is TGTGCCAGCAGCTTAATAGCGCGCGGTTACAATGAGCAGTTCTTC.

CDR3 nucleotides: TGCGCCAGCAGCTTGGGGGCTAGCGGTAGCACAGATACGCAGTATTTT. The encoded protein is CASSLGASGSTDTQYF. The rearrangement links TRBV5-1 to TRBJ2-3, with 7 bases aligning to TRBD2. This CDR3 has 16 amino acids. The trim removed 0 bases at V and 0 bases at J, leaving 4 bases unmatched. Germline V gene lookup returns CDR1 SGHRS and CDR2 YFSETQ.

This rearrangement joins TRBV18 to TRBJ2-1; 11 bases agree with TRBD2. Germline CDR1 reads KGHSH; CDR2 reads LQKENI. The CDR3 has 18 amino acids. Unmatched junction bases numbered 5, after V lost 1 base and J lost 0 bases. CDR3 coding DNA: TGTGCCAGCTCACCACTTCTCACTAGCGGGAGCTCCTACAATGAGCAGTTCTTC. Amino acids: CASSPLLTSGSSYNEQFF.

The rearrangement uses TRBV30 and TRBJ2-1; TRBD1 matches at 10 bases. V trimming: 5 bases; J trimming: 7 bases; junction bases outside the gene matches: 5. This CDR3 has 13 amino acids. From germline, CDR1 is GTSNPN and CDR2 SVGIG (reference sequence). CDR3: CAWDRDRGNEQFF. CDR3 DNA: TGTGCCTGGGACCGGGACAGGGGAAATGAGCAGTTCTTC. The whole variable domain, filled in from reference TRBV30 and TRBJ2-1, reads SQTIHQWPATLVQPVGSPLSLECTVEGTSNPNLYWYRQAAGRGLQLLFYSVGIGQISSEVPQNLSASRPQDRQFILSSKKLLLSDSGFYLCAWDRDRGNEQFFGPGTRLTVL.

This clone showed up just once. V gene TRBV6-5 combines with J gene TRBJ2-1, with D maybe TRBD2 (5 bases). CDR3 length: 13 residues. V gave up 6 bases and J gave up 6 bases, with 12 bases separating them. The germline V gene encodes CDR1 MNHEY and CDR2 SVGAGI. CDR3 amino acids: CASSLYGSNEQFF. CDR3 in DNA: TGTGCCAGCAGCCTTTATGGGAGCAATGAGCAGTTCTTC.

Written as DNA, the CDR3 is TGTGCCAGCAGTTTAGTCTCTAGCGGGGAGCAGTACTTC. Translated: CASSLVSSGEQYF. The chain has TRBV28 and TRBJ2-7; 8 bases line up with TRBD2. The trim removed 2 bases at V and 7 bases at J, leaving 4 bases unmatched. The CDR3 is 13 residues long. The germline CDR1 and CDR2 sequences are MDHEN and SYDVKM.

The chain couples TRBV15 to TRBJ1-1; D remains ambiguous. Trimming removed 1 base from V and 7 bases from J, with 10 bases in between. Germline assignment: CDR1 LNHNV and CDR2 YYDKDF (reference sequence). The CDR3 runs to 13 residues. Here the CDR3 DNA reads TGTGCCACCAGCAGAGTTGTTAAGGTTGAAGCTTTCTTT. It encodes CATSRVVKVEAFF.

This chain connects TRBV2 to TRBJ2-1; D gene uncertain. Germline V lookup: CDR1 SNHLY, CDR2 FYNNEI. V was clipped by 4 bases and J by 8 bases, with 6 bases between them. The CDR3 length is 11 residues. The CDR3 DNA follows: TGTGCCAGCAGTGTATCCCATGAGCAGTTCTTC. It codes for CASSVSHEQFF.

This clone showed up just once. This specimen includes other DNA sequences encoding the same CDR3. The DNA for the CDR3 is TGCGCCAGCAGCTTGGCCAGGGGCACAGATACGCAGTATTTT. Protein product: CASSLARGTDTQYF. The rearrangement uses TRBV5-1 and TRBJ2-3, with D maybe TRBD1 (5 bases). With 0 bases removed from V and 1 base from J, the gap between germline ends came to 6 bases. The germline CDR1 and CDR2 sequences are SGHRS and YFSETQ. The CDR3 has 14 residues.

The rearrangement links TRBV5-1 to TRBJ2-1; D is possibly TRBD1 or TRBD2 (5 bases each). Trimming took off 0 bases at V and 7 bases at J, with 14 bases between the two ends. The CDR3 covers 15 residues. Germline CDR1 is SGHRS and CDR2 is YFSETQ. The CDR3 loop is CASSLAGGGGNEQFF. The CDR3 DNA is TGCGCCAGCAGCTTGGCTGGGGGTGGGGGTAATGAGCAGTTCTTC.

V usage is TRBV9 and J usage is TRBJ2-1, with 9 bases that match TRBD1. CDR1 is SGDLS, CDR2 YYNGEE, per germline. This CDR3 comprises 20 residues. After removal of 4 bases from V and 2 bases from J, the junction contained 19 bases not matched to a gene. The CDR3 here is CASSLGQGVGGGHTYNEQFF. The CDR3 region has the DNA TGTGCCAGCAGCTTGGGACAGGGTGTCGGCGGCGGGCACACCTACAATGAGCAGTTCTTC.